A selection of T cell receptor beta chains follows, all from one sample in a study of early T cells in non-severe SARS-CoV-2 infection. TCRdb reprocessed the 5' RACE reads via MiXCR and lists one record per CDR3 protein. The table records approximately 75,000 distinct CDR3 sequences, over 3.5% of them present only once. The material was whole blood, obtained at baseline. The source is an adult who was a healthcare worker with PCR-confirmed SARS-CoV-2 infection or an uninfected control (not recorded which). The donor label of this sample is uncertain. Both conserved end residues are part of each CDR3. Fields, in order: clone size, V gene, J gene, D gene, CDR3 DNA, CDR3 protein. The D gene is left open where the match is weak. Only part of the rows carry a size: once, few, many, or a class if the clone is expanded.

clone_size: many
v_call: TRBV7-3
j_call: TRBJ2-3
d_call: TRBD2
cdr3_nt: TGTGCCAGCAGCCACGGTAGTAGCGGGGGGAACACAGATACGCAGTATTTT
cdr3_aa: CASSHGSSGGNTDTQYF

clone_size: many
v_call: TRBV6-6
j_call: TRBJ2-3
d_call: -
cdr3_nt: TGTGCCAGCAGACACGGTGGAGGGCCGGAGGTGGCAGATACGCAGTATTTT
cdr3_aa: CASRHGGGPEVADTQYF

clone_size: many
v_call: TRBV6-6
j_call: TRBJ2-3
d_call: TRBD1
cdr3_nt: TGTGCCAGCAGATCACAGGGGGCCACAGATACGCAGTATTTT
cdr3_aa: CASRSQGATDTQYF

clone_size: -
v_call: TRBV5-1
j_call: TRBJ2-1
d_call: TRBD2
cdr3_nt: TGCGCCAGCAGCCTGACGGGACTAGCGGGTTCGAGCTCCTACAATGAGCAGTTCTTC
cdr3_aa: CASSLTGLAGSSSYNEQFF

clone_size: -
v_call: TRBV7-8
j_call: TRBJ1-2
d_call: -
cdr3_nt: TGTGCCAGCAGCTTAAACAGAGAAGGCTACACCTTC
cdr3_aa: CASSLNREGYTF

clone_size: many
v_call: TRBV20-1
j_call: TRBJ1-6
d_call: -
cdr3_nt: TGCAGTGCTAGAGAAGGTGGAGGGCATAATTCACCCCTCCACTTT
cdr3_aa: CSAREGGGHNSPLHF

clone_size: few
v_call: TRBV11-2
j_call: TRBJ2-2
d_call: -
cdr3_nt: TGTGCCAGCAGCGGGGGCCCGAACACCGGGGAGCTGTTTTTT
cdr3_aa: CASSGGPNTGELFF

clone_size: -
v_call: TRBV4-3
j_call: TRBJ2-2
d_call: -
cdr3_nt: TGCGCCAGCAGCCAAGAGGCCCCCGGGACGGCGAACACCGGGGAGCTGTTTTTT
cdr3_aa: CASSQEAPGTANTGELFF

clone_size: many
v_call: TRBV5-1
j_call: TRBJ2-6
d_call: -
cdr3_nt: TGCGCCAGCAGCTCCCTCCAGGCGGTTGCTCTGGAGGCCAACGTCCTGACTTTC
cdr3_aa: CASSSLQAVALEANVLTF

clone_size: many
v_call: TRBV5-6
j_call: TRBJ2-7
d_call: -
cdr3_nt: TGTGCCAGCAGCCTGGGATTGACAGGACCACCCTACGAGCAGTACTTC
cdr3_aa: CASSLGLTGPPYEQYF

clone_size: many
v_call: TRBV20-1
j_call: TRBJ2-7
d_call: -
cdr3_nt: TGCAGTGCTAGTAGGGCAGAACCCTACGAGCAGTACTTC
cdr3_aa: CSASRAEPYEQYF

clone_size: many
v_call: TRBV4-3
j_call: TRBJ2-7
d_call: -
cdr3_nt: TGCGCCAGCAGCCAAGATGGGTGGGGGGAAAACGAGCAGTACTTC
cdr3_aa: CASSQDGWGENEQYF

clone_size: -
v_call: TRBV19
j_call: TRBJ2-7
d_call: -
cdr3_nt: TGTGCCAGTAGTGACCGGGCCATGCAGTACTTC
cdr3_aa: CASSDRAMQYF

clone_size: few
v_call: TRBV5-6
j_call: TRBJ1-6
d_call: TRBD1
cdr3_nt: TGTGCCAGCAGCTGGACAGGTGGGGATTCACCCCTCCACTTT
cdr3_aa: CASSWTGGDSPLHF

clone_size: -
v_call: TRBV7-9
j_call: TRBJ2-4
d_call: TRBD1
cdr3_nt: TGTGCCAGCAGCCCTGACAGGGGTTCGGGAGCCAAAAACATTCAGTACTTC
cdr3_aa: CASSPDRGSGAKNIQYF

clone_size: -
v_call: TRBV7-9
j_call: TRBJ2-3
d_call: TRBD1
cdr3_nt: TGTGCCAGCATCCCGGGACAGGGGGGAACAGATACGCAGTATTTT
cdr3_aa: CASIPGQGGTDTQYF

clone_size: few
v_call: TRBV11-2
j_call: TRBJ1-1
d_call: -
cdr3_nt: TGTGCCAGCAGCCCCTCTCGTCCTGAAGCTTTCTTT
cdr3_aa: CASSPSRPEAFF

clone_size: -
v_call: TRBV12-3/TRBV12-4
j_call: TRBJ2-3
d_call: -
cdr3_nt: TGTGCCAGCAGTTTAGGGGGGGCTCGAGATACGCAGTATTTT
cdr3_aa: CASSLGGARDTQYF

clone_size: few
v_call: TRBV6-6
j_call: TRBJ2-3
d_call: TRBD1
cdr3_nt: TGTGCCAGCATCCTGGGGACAGCAAACACAGATACGCAGTATTTT
cdr3_aa: CASILGTANTDTQYF

clone_size: few
v_call: TRBV5-4
j_call: TRBJ2-7
d_call: -
cdr3_nt: TGTGCCAGCAGCTTGGCCAGGGGCTCCCACGAGCAGTACTTC
cdr3_aa: CASSLARGSHEQYF

clone_size: many
v_call: TRBV7-2
j_call: TRBJ1-5
d_call: -
cdr3_nt: TGTGCCAGCAGCTTAGCGGGGCAGGACAATCAGCCCCAGCATTTT
cdr3_aa: CASSLAGQDNQPQHF

clone_size: -
v_call: TRBV12-3/TRBV12-4
j_call: TRBJ2-1
d_call: TRBD2
cdr3_nt: TGTGCCAGCAGTGTTAGCGGGGGGTACAATGAGCAGTTCTTC
cdr3_aa: CASSVSGGYNEQFF

clone_size: few
v_call: TRBV6-1
j_call: TRBJ2-7
d_call: TRBD2
cdr3_nt: TGTGCCAGCGGGGCGGGGGGCCCCTACGAGCAGTACTTC
cdr3_aa: CASGAGGPYEQYF

clone_size: many
v_call: TRBV20-1
j_call: TRBJ1-6
d_call: -
cdr3_nt: TGCAGTGCTACGGGGGTCCCAGTCTATAATTCACCCCTCCACTTT
cdr3_aa: CSATGVPVYNSPLHF

clone_size: many
v_call: TRBV19
j_call: TRBJ2-1
d_call: TRBD2
cdr3_nt: TGTGCCAGTAGTTTCGGGACTAGCATCGATGAGCAGTTCTTC
cdr3_aa: CASSFGTSIDEQFF

clone_size: many
v_call: TRBV9
j_call: TRBJ1-5
d_call: -
cdr3_nt: TGTGCCAGCAGCGCGAGAGGCAGCCAAGAGCCCCAGCATTTT
cdr3_aa: CASSARGSQEPQHF